This entry lists 22 T cell receptor beta chains sequenced from one sample in a study of human T cells and chemical hapten exposure (dated by TCRdb to the early 2020s). This specimen's time point label, interpreted: patch test 1, 2 weeks after DPC sensitization. What this sample's treatment or condition label stands for: therapeutic diphenylcyclopropenone sensitization with weekly scalp DPC. The library was made by RACE. The instrument was a NextSeq 500. TCRdb reworked the public reads: Q25 trimming with fastp, MiXCR clone assembly, productive beta chains retained. Every distinct CDR3 protein forms one entry, paired with its most common genes and DNA. Present in this sample are roughly 100,000 distinct CDR3 sequences, 11% of which were seen just once. The top ten hold roughly 3.5% of the sample. The sample consisted of whole blood, taken in connection with sensitization to the hapten diphenylcyclopropenone (DPC). These receptors were taken from a woman between 35 and 50 years old with alopecia areata. Some clones in this sample may be carry-over from other donors' samples.

This sequence joins TRBV12-3 or TRBV12-4 and TRBJ1-5; D is perhaps TRBD1 (5 bases). The CDR3 is 15 residues long. V was pared by 5 bases and J by 4 bases, with 15 bases between. In DNA, the CDR3 is TGTGCCAGCAGTGGGGACGGTAGCGGGAATCAGCCCCAGCATTTT. Its protein is CASSGDGSGNQPQHF.

This rearrangement joins TRBV18 to TRBJ2-3; no definite D call. The CDR3 length is 15 residues. Germline lookup yields CDR1 KGHSH and CDR2 LQKENI. V was trimmed by 0 bases and J by 4 bases, leaving 11 bases between them. Written as DNA, the CDR3 is TGTGCCAGCTCACCACCTTTGGTAAAGGCAGATACGCAGTATTTT. It specifies CASSPPLVKADTQYF.

DNA for the CDR3: TGTGCCAGCACACAGGGCGAAGAGACCCAGTACTTC. Its translation is CASTQGEETQYF. The chain uses TRBV6-6 and TRBJ2-5, with D tentatively TRBD1 (6 bases). The germline V gene encodes CDR1 MNHNY and CDR2 SVGAGI (reference sequence). CDR3 length: 12 residues. Trimming removed 7 bases at V and 3 bases at J, with 9 bases between.

This clonotype was seen at least ten times. The chain is built from TRBV27 and TRBJ2-1; D may be TRBD2 (6 bases). The germline V and J ends were trimmed by 6 bases and 9 bases, with 15 bases remaining between them. The germline V gene has CDR1 MNHEY and CDR2 SMNVEV (reference sequence). The CDR3 covers 13 residues. CDR3: CASSLGGAGEQFF. The CDR3 nucleotides read TGTGCCAGCAGCCTTGGGGGAGCGGGTGAGCAGTTCTTC.

This rearrangement joins TRBV2 to TRBJ2-1; TRBD2 matches 8 bases. V gave up 7 bases and J gave up 13 bases; unmatched junction bases: 12. CDR1 and CDR2 from the germline V gene are SNHLY and FYNNEI. The CDR3 runs to 13 residues. CDR3 sequence (DNA): TGTGCCAGCATATCACCGACTAGCGACCGTCAGTTCTTC. Residues: CASISPTSDRQFF.

The chain's CDR3 is CASRRYSTDTQYF. DNA of the CDR3: TGTGCCAGCAGGAGGTATAGCACAGATACGCAGTATTTT. J is TRBJ2-3 and V is TRBV6-2 or TRBV6-3, with no clear D. Trimming left V 6 bases short and J 0 bases short, with 7 bases between. CDR1 is MNHEY, CDR2 SVGEGT, per germline. This CDR3 region has 13 residues.

This rearrangement joins TRBV20-1 to TRBJ2-7, with D unclear. The germline CDR1 and CDR2 sequences are DFQATT and SNEGSKA (reference sequence). The CDR3 totals 12 residues. V lost 6 bases and J lost 3, with 12 bases in between. Here the CDR3 DNA reads TGCAGTGCCCGCTCGGCTTTCTACGAGCAGTACTTC. Translation: CSARSAFYEQYF.

This clonotype came up a few times. The germline gene is not matched at one end of the junction; a read error may be the cause. V and J are TRBV19 and TRBJ2-7; D assignment may be TRBD1 or TRBD2 (5 bases each). This CDR3 contains 11 residues. The germline V gene encodes CDR1 LNHDA and CDR2 SQIVND (reference sequence). CDR3 residues: CASRKPGPIVF. Here the CDR3 DNA reads TGTGCCAGTAGGAAACCGGGACCGATTGTTTTC.

This clonotype came up a few times. The chain uses TRBV6-5 and TRBJ1-6; D perhaps matches TRBD1 (6 bases). Germline V gene lookup returns CDR1 MNHEY and CDR2 SVGAGI. The CDR3 sequence is 14 residues long. Deletions cut 0 bases from V and 7 bases from J, with 7 bases between. The CDR3 sequence is CASSYSDRNSPLHF. The CDR3 DNA reads as TGTGCCAGCAGTTACTCCGACAGGAATTCACCCCTCCACTTT.

The chain is built from TRBV6-1 and TRBJ2-7; the D gene is possibly TRBD1 (6 bases). CDR3 length: 12 residues. Trimming shortened V by 6 bases and J by 4 bases, and 10 bases separated the two germline ends. CDR1 and CDR2 (germline): MNHNS, SASEGT. In DNA form, the CDR3 reads TGTGCCAGCAGGCAGGGGCTATACGAGCAGTACTTC. The encoded protein is CASRQGLYEQYF.

This clonotype was observed at least ten times. V gene TRBV6-2 or TRBV6-3 combines with J gene TRBJ2-7; D tentatively fits TRBD1 or TRBD2 (5 bases each). Germline CDR1 is MNHEY and CDR2 is SVGEGT. There are 12 residues in the CDR3. With 8 bases removed from V and 3 bases from J, the gap between germline ends came to 11 bases. CDR3 DNA sequence: TGTGCCAGCCGGCGAGGGGACTACGAGCAGTACTTC. Its translation is CASRRGDYEQYF.

This clonotype has at least ten counts. The V gene is TRBV28, the J gene TRBJ1-1; possibly TRBD1 for D (6 bases). The CDR3 is 14 amino acids. Germline V lookup: CDR1 MDHEN, CDR2 SYDVKM. V lost 4 bases to trimming and J lost 11 bases, with 20 bases between them. CDR3 DNA: TGTGCCAGCAGTTCGCGAAGAAGGGGGGACAAGGCTTTCTTT. This gives the protein CASSSRRRGDKAFF.

Regarding this clonotype: One base away lies a much larger clone, so this may be a sequencing read error. The V and J genes are TRBV29-1 and TRBJ2-5; the match to TRBD2 covers 9 bases. After removal of 4 bases from V and 5 bases from J, the junction contained 17 bases not matched to a gene. CDR3 length: 17 residues. CDR1 SQVTM and CDR2 ANQGSEA come from the germline V gene. DNA for the CDR3: TGCAGCGTTGGAGTAAGACTAGCGGCAAACTTGATGGAGACCCAGTACTTC. Its protein product is CSVGVRLAANLMETQYF.

This clonotype was found many times. The V call is TRBV4-1, the J call TRBJ1-1; no definite D call. Trimming cost V 2 bases and J 3 bases, with 10 bases left between them. Germline-derived CDR1 and CDR2 are MGHRA and YSYEKL. The CDR3 covers 14 residues. CDR3: CASSQPGRDTEAFF. CDR3 nucleotides: TGCGCCAGCAGCCAACCTGGACGGGACACTGAAGCTTTCTTT.

This clonotype showed up many times. V gene TRBV7-6 combines with J gene TRBJ2-3; 12 bases line up with TRBD2. V shed 5 bases and J 3 bases; nucleotides not matched to a gene: 3. This CDR3 has 15 amino acids. CDR1 and CDR2 from the germline V gene are SGHVS and FNYEAQ. CDR3 region: CASSLTSGRTDTQYF. CDR3 nucleotides: TGTGCCAGCAGCCTGACTAGCGGGAGAACAGATACGCAGTATTTT. Filled out from reference TRBV7-6 and TRBJ2-3, the complete variable domain reads GAGVSQSPRYKVTKRGQDVALRCDPISGHVSLYWYRQALGQGPEFLTYFNYEAQQDKSGLPNDRFSAERPEGSISTLTIQRTEQRDSAMYRCASSLTSGRTDTQYFGPGTRLTVL.

The J gene is TRBJ2-2, the V gene TRBV9; D perhaps matches TRBD2 (6 bases). Looked up from germline, CDR1 is SGDLS and CDR2 is YYNGEE. The V and J ends lost 0 bases and 0 bases respectively, with 9 bases between them. This CDR3 has 16 amino acids. CDR3 in DNA: TGTGCCAGCAGCGTAGATTGGGGGGCGAACACCGGGGAGCTGTTTTTT. Its translation is CASSVDWGANTGELFF.

J is TRBJ1-1 and V is TRBV10-3, with TRBD1 identical over 8 bases. Trimming removed 2 bases from V and 5 bases from J; junction bases left unmatched: 7. Germline CDR1 ENHRY, CDR2 SYGVKD. The CDR3 has 15 amino acids. The CDR3 here is CAISEGQGGVTEAFF. The CDR3 coding sequence is TGTGCCATCAGTGAGGGACAGGGTGGTGTAACTGAAGCTTTCTTT.

The J gene is TRBJ2-5, the V gene TRBV12-5; D unresolved. V lost 6 bases, J lost 3 bases, and 8 bases lay in between. Germline V gene lookup returns CDR1 LGHNT and CDR2 FRNRAP. The CDR3 has 12 amino acids. CDR3 in amino acids: CASGQDEETQYF. CDR3 sequence (DNA): TGTGCTAGTGGCCAAGATGAAGAGACCCAGTACTTC.

V gene TRBV7-2 combines with J gene TRBJ1-2; D gene uncertain. The CDR3 runs to 12 residues. From germline, CDR1 is SGHTA and CDR2 FQGNSA. Trimming removed 1 base from V and 8 bases from J, with 8 bases in between. The CDR3 DNA is TGTGCCAGCAGCTTAGAATTCGCGGGCTACACCTTC. This encodes CASSLEFAGYTF.

The chain joins TRBV7-2 to TRBJ2-7; D is unclear. CDR3 length equals 14 residues. Germline assignment: CDR1 SGHTA and CDR2 FQGNSA. Between the trimmed V and J ends, which lost 0 bases and 0 bases, there was a span of 6 bases. The CDR3 sequence: CASSLAAHSYEQYF. The CDR3 DNA reads as TGTGCCAGCAGCTTAGCGGCCCACTCCTACGAGCAGTACTTC.

V and J are TRBV4-1 and TRBJ2-7; D unresolved. Trimming removed 4 bases at V and 2 bases at J, with 9 bases between. The CDR3 sequence is 13 residues long. From germline, CDR1 is MGHRA and CDR2 YSYEKL. The CDR3 region is CASSPNRAYEQYF. For the CDR3, the DNA is TGCGCCAGCAGCCCCAACCGGGCCTACGAGCAGTACTTC.

This clonotype was picked up many times. The rearrangement joins TRBV7-2 to TRBJ2-2; D uncertain. Germline CDR1 is SGHTA and CDR2 is FQGNSA. The V end lost 2 bases, the J end lost 0 bases, and 10 bases lay between the germline ends. The CDR3 loop spans 16 amino acids. The CDR3 loop is CASSLYGNANTGELFF. CDR3 in DNA: TGTGCCAGCAGCTTATATGGCAATGCGAACACCGGGGAGCTGTTTTTT.